The rows below give T cell receptor beta chains drawn from one sample of a study of blood T cell repertoires in COVID-19. Data came from immunoSEQ multiplex PCR; TCRdb stores just in-frame clones and leaves some out. The sample yields under 250,000 clones, roughly 80% seen once. Sequenced material: PBMCs or T cells enriched from blood (not recorded which). The receptors shown here come from a man aged 55 to 70 who had recovered from COVID-19. Each CDR3 is given with its conserved first and last residue. Fields, in order: D gene, J gene, clone size, V gene, CDR3 protein, CDR3 DNA. D genes are given only for firm matches. Clone sizes are given selectively: once, few, many, or a class where the clone is expanded.

. | TRBJ1-6 | . | TRBV19 | CASSPTVNSPLHF | TGTGCCAGTAGTCCGACAGTTAATTCACCCCTCCACTTT
TRBD1 | TRBJ2-7 | . | TRBV5-1 | CASSQQGGYEQYF | TGCGCCAGCAGCCAACAGGGGGGCTACGAGCAGTACTTC
. | TRBJ2-4 | . | TRBV7-2 | CASSMGTLLAKNIQYF | TGTGCCAGCAGCATGGGGACACTCCTAGCCAAAAACATTCAGTACTTC
. | TRBJ1-5 | . | TRBV24-1 | CATSGTENSNQPQHF | TGTGCCACCAGTGGGACAGAAAATAGCAATCAGCCCCAGCATTTT
TRBD1 | TRBJ1-4 | . | TRBV2 | CASSGPTTGIVEKLFF | TGTGCCAGCAGCGGACCCACGACAGGGATAGTAGAAAAACTGTTTTTT
. | TRBJ2-7 | once | TRBV18 | CASSPPSINEQYF | TGTGCCAGCTCTCCCCCCTCTATAAACGAGCAGTACTTC
TRBD1 | TRBJ1-1 | . | TRBV19 | CATQDRVWAFF | TGTGCCACTCAAGACAGGGTTTGGGCTTTCTTT
. | TRBJ2-7 | . | TRBV29-1 | CSAWTDYEQYF | TGCAGCGCTTGGACAGACTACGAGCAGTACTTC
. | TRBJ2-1 | few | TRBV12-3/TRBV12-4 | CASRETANEQFF | TGTGCCAGCAGGGAAACAGCTAATGAGCAGTTCTTC
TRBD2 | TRBJ2-2 | once | TRBV6-5 | CASRGLWNTGELFF | TGTGCCAGCAGGGGACTATGGAACACCGGGGAGCTGTTTTTT
TRBD2 | TRBJ2-3 | once | TRBV19 | CASSRGGERTDTQYF | TGTGCCAGTAGTCGCGGGGGGGAACGCACAGATACGCAGTATTTT
TRBD1 | TRBJ1-6 | . | TRBV19 | CASSIGPFTGDVYNSPLHF | TGTGCCAGTAGTATAGGTCCCTTTACAGGGGACGTTTATAATTCACCCCTCCACTTT
. | TRBJ1-6 | . | TRBV27 | CASSLSYRADSPLHF | TGTGCCAGCAGTTTATCGTACAGGGCCGATTCACCCCTCCACTTT
. | TRBJ1-1 | . | TRBV5-1 | CASSLSPRENTEAFF | TGCGCCAGCAGCTTATCCCCTCGGGAAAACACTGAAGCTTTCTTT
. | TRBJ2-5 | . | TRBV2 | CASSELTKETQYF | TGTGCCAGCAGTGAACTGACAAAAGAGACCCAGTACTTC
. | TRBJ2-2 | . | TRBV10-2 | CASSESAVTGELFF | TGCGCCAGCAGTGAGTCGGCGGTCACCGGGGAGCTGTTTTTT
TRBD2 | TRBJ2-1 | . | TRBV25-1 | CASSEYKVRGVYNEQFF | TGTGCCAGCAGTGAATATAAGGTGCGGGGGGTCTACAATGAGCAGTTCTTC
TRBD1 | TRBJ1-1 | . | TRBV10-3 | CAIGSGTGGPTEAFF | TGTGCCATCGGCTCCGGGACAGGGGGACCAACTGAAGCTTTCTTT
. | TRBJ1-3 | . | TRBV14 | CASSASISGNTIYF | TGTGCCAGCAGCGCCTCTATCTCTGGAAACACCATATATTTT
TRBD1 | TRBJ2-6 | once | TRBV7-9 | CASTGTGLSGANVLTF | TGTGCCAGCACCGGGACAGGGCTCTCTGGGGCCAACGTCCTGACTTTC
. | TRBJ1-4 | . | TRBV7-9 | CASSSQGRNEKLFF | TGTGCCAGCAGCTCACAGGGTCGTAATGAAAAACTGTTTTTT
. | TRBJ1-5 | . | TRBV27 | CASSLRGGSPGPQHF | TGTGCCAGCAGTTTAAGAGGAGGTTCACCAGGGCCCCAGCATTTT